Described below is a single T cell receptor (beta chain) sequence and its context. Its antigen target is currently unknown. No base quality information exists; no much larger clone differs at one position. Genomic DNA was isolated from the sorted cells so that the TCRbeta CDR3 region could be sequenced. The immunoSEQ Assay was used to sequence the TCRbeta CDR3 regions. As stored in TCRdb, this immuneACCESS dataset retains in-frame rearrangements with V and J assigned. A fraction of the clones does not appear; measured against another copy, unresolved V genes explain less than half of the discrepancy, and the remainder lacks a known reason. The sample has about 38,000 clones on record, approximately 80% of them singletons. The top ten clonotypes cover approximately 12% of the sample. These data are taken from a study of OX40 agonist ivuxolimab in advanced cancers. In terms of the full investigation: Ivuxolimab was a fully human IgG2 agonistic monoclonal antibody targeting the costimulatory receptor OX40 (CD134). Intravenous ivuxolimab was administered to patients every 2 weeks at six dose levels: 0.01, 0.1, 0.3, 1.5, 3 and 10 mg/kg. The point of sequencing TCRbeta in the periphery was to test whether ivuxolimab changed TCR sequence diversity and drove clonal T-cell expansion. Prior anti-PD-1, anti-PD-L1 or anti-CTLA-4 therapy was permitted, and checkpoint inhibitors had been received by about two fifths of dose-escalation patients. Three dose-escalation patients achieved partial responses, one with hepatocellular carcinoma and two with cutaneous melanoma. Of the roughly 50 dose-escalation patients, hepatocellular carcinoma was present in around 20, melanoma in some 15, renal cell carcinoma in 9 and head and neck cancer in 9. In the dose-escalation cohort, 82.7% of patients were male, and the mean age was approximately 64 years, with a range of about 23 to 90. The monotherapy dose-escalation portion (N ≈ 55 patients) of the phase I ivuxolimab trial is reported in the paper.

Via the germline V gene, CDR1 is MDHEN and CDR2 SYDVKM. The CDR3 starts with the cysteine, ends with the phenylalanine, and has 13 residues. Just CDR3 DNA is preserved here, 39 bases in frame from base 1. The V end loses 6 bases and the J end loses 4 bases, and a stretch of 13 bases separates them. Patients with autoimmune disease history or receiving systemic immunosuppression were excluded from the trial. Peripheral blood for TCR sequencing was collected from all dose cohorts at baseline, on cycle 4 day 1, and on cycle 7 day 1. Samples came from an open-label, multicenter, first-in-human phase I dose-escalation trial of ivuxolimab. The trial enrolled adults with locally advanced or metastatic head and neck squamous cell, hepatocellular, melanoma or renal cell carcinoma. Before TCR sequencing, CD4+ T cells and CD8+ T cells were sorted from peripheral blood as separate populations. The full study reports these points: Low levels of normalized T-cell clonal expansion were also seen in some patients who did not respond. In partial responders in the 0.1-3.0 mg/kg groups, normalized peripheral clonal expansion was found to be among the lowest, especially among CD8+ T cells. After ivuxolimab, expanded clones were on average more numerous among CD8+ T cells than among CD4+ T cells. Which antigens the clonally expanded peripheral T cells were specific for was not determined. At doses from 0.1 to 3.0 mg/kg, clonal expansion was seen in both CD4+ and CD8+ blood T cells between baseline and week 6.

The receptor was derived from an adult with an advanced solid tumor such as melanoma, head and neck, liver or kidney cancer. This sample comprised CD4+ or CD8+ T cells sorted from blood, obtained in a trial of the OX40 agonist ivuxolimab. The rearrangement combines TRBV28 with TRBJ2-7, with no D gene named confidently. The nucleotides read TGTGCCAGCAGCACCCGGATCCCGTACGAGCAGTACTTC. The resulting protein is CASSTRIPYEQYF.